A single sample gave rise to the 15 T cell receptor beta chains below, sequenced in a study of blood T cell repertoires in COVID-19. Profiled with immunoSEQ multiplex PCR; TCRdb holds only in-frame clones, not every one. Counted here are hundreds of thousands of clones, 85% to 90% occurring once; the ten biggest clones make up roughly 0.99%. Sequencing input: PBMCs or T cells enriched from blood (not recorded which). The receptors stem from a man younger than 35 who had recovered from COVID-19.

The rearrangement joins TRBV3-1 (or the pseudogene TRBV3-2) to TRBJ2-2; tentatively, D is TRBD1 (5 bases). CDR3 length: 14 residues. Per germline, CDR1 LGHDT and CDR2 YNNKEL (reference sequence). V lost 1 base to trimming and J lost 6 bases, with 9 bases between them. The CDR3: CASSQGGRAGELFF. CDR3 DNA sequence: TGTGCCAGCAGCCAAGGGGGCAGGGCCGGGGAGCTGTTTTTT.

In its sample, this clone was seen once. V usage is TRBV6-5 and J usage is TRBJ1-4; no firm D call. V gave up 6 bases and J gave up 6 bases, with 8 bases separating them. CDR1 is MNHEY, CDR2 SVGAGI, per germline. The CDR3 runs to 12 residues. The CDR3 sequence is CASRVLDEKLFF. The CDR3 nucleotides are TGTGCCAGCAGGGTATTAGATGAAAAACTGTTTTTT.

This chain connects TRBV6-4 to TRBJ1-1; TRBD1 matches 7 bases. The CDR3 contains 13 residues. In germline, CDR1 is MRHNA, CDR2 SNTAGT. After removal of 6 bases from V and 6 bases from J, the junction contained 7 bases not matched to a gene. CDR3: CASSGTQGSEAFF. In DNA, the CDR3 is TGTGCCAGCAGCGGAACACAGGGGTCTGAAGCTTTCTTT.

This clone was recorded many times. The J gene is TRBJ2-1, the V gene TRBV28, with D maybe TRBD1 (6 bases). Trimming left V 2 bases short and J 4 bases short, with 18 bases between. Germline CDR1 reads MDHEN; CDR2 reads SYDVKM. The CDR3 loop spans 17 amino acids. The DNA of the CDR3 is TGTGCCAGCAGTTTAAGGTCCTGGGGGCGATGGTACAATGAGCAGTTCTTC. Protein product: CASSLRSWGRWYNEQFF.

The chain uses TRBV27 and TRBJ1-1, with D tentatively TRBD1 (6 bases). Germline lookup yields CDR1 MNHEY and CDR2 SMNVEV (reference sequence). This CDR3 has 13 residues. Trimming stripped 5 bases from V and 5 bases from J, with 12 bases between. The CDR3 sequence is CASSIDQGTEAFF. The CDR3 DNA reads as TGTGCCAGCAGTATCGATCAGGGGACTGAAGCTTTCTTT.

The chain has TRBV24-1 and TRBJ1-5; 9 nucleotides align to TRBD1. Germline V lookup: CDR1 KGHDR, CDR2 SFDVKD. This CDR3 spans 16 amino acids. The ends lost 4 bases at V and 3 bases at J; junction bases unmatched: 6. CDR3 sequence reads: CATSESGTGTNQPQHF. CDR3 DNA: TGTGCCACCAGTGAGTCCGGGACAGGGACCAATCAGCCCCAGCATTTT.

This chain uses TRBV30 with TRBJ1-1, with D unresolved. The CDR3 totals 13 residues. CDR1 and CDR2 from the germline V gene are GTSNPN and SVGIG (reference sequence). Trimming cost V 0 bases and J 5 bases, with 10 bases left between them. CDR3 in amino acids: CAWSVGGGTEAFF. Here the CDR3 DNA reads TGTGCCTGGAGTGTAGGCGGAGGGACTGAAGCTTTCTTT.

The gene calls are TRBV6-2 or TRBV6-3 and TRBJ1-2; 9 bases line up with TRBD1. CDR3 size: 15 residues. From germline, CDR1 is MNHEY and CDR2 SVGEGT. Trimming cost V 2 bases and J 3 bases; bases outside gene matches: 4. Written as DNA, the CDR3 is TGTGCCAGCAGTTACGTGGACAGGGGTGACTATGGCTACACCTTC. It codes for CASSYVDRGDYGYTF.

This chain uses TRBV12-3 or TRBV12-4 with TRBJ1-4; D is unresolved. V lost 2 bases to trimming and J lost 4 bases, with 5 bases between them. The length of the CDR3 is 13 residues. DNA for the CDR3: TGTGCCAGCAGTTTACAGGATAATGAAAAACTGTTTTTT. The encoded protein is CASSLQDNEKLFF.

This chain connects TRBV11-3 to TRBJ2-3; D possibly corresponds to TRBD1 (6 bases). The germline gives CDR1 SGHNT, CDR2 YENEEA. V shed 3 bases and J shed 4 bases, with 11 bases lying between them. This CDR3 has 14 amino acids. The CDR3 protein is CASSFGTRSDTQYF. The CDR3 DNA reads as TGTGCCAGCAGCTTCGGGACACGATCAGATACGCAGTATTTT.

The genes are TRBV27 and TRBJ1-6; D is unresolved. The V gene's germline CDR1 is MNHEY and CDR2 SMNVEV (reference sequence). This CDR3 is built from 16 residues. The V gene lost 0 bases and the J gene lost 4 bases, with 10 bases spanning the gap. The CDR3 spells CASSLSAGIYNSPLHF. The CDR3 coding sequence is TGTGCCAGCAGTTTATCGGCGGGGATATATAATTCACCCCTCCACTTT.

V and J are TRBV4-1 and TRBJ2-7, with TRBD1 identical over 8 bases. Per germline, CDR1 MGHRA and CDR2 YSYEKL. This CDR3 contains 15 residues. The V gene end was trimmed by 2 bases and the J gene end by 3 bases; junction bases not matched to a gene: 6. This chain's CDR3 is CASSQSQTGDYEQYF. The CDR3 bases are TGCGCCAGCAGCCAATCCCAGACAGGGGACTACGAGCAGTACTTC.

The CDR3 protein is CASRKIGLNTEAFF. The CDR3 DNA is TGCGCCAGCAGGAAAATAGGACTTAACACTGAAGCTTTCTTT. The chain recombines TRBV5-1 with TRBJ1-1; D uncertain. From germline, CDR1 is SGHRS and CDR2 YFSETQ. Trimming shortened V by 5 bases and J by 2 bases, and 13 bases separated the two germline ends. The CDR3 sequence is 14 residues long.

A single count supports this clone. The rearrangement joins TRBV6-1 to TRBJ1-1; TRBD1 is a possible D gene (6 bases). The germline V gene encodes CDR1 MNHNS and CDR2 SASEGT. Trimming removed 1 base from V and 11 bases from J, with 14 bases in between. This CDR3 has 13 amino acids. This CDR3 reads CASSEGTAFGAFF. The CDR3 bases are TGTGCCAGCAGTGAAGGGACAGCCTTTGGGGCTTTCTTT.

The CDR3 DNA is TGTGCCTGGAGAACTACCTGGAGCAATGAGCAGTTCTTC. Its translation is CAWRTTWSNEQFF. The chain carries TRBV30 and TRBJ2-1, with no clear D. CDR3 length: 13 amino acids. Germline loops: CDR1 GTSNPN, CDR2 SVGIG (reference sequence). The V gene lost 3 bases and the J gene lost 6 bases, with 12 bases spanning the gap.